Listed below are T cell receptor beta chains from one sample, sequenced in a study of blood T cell repertoires in COVID-19. Sequenced by immunoSEQ multiplex PCR; TCRdb stores in-frame clones only, minus some. The table includes about 70,000 clones, around 87% detected once. Sequencing input: peripheral blood. The receptor source for this set is a man aged 40-49 years with COVID-19, enrolled during active disease. CDR3s include the opening cysteine and the closing phenylalanine or tryptophan. A D gene is named only where the DNA matches it firmly. Only some rows state a clone size, as once, few, many or a class for expanded clones.

J: TRBJ1-1
V: TRBV9
size: -
D: TRBD1
CDR3: CASNVEGTGGGEAFF
DNA: TGTGCCAGCAACGTAGAGGGGACAGGGGGCGGTGAAGCTTTCTTT

J: TRBJ2-1
V: TRBV4-1
size: -
D: -
CDR3: CASSQGTSRPYNEQFF
DNA: TGCGCCAGCAGCCAAGGAACTAGCAGGCCATACAATGAGCAGTTCTTC

J: TRBJ1-2
V: TRBV11-2
size: -
D: TRBD1
CDR3: CASSSPGQGNYGYTF
DNA: TGTGCCAGCAGCTCTCCGGGACAGGGCAACTATGGCTACACCTTC

J: TRBJ2-5
V: TRBV30
size: -
D: -
CDR3: CAWKEGAETQYF
DNA: TGTGCCTGGAAGGAGGGGGCTGAGACCCAGTACTTC

J: TRBJ2-7
V: TRBV4-1
size: once
D: TRBD1
CDR3: CASSQDQGDKRGEQYF
DNA: TGCGCCAGCAGCCAAGATCAGGGGGACAAACGAGGCGAGCAGTACTTC

J: TRBJ1-2
V: TRBV6-5
size: -
D: TRBD1
CDR3: CASIGTQGALGYTF
DNA: TGTGCCAGCATTGGGACACAGGGGGCGTTAGGCTACACCTTC

J: TRBJ1-1
V: TRBV25-1
size: once
D: -
CDR3: CASRDRLNTEAFF
DNA: TGTGCCAGCAGGGACAGACTGAACACTGAAGCTTTCTTT

J: TRBJ1-5
V: TRBV6-6
size: -
D: -
CDR3: CASTTFGGNQPQHF
DNA: TGTGCCAGCACCACCTTCGGCGGTAATCAGCCCCAGCATTTT

J: TRBJ2-7
V: TRBV3-1/TRBV3-2
size: -
D: -
CDR3: CASSLRLQTYEQYF
DNA: TGTGCCAGCAGCCTACGACTTCAAACCTACGAGCAGTACTTC

J: TRBJ2-1
V: TRBV6-5
size: -
D: TRBD1
CDR3: CASSNPGQGVNEQFF
DNA: TGTGCCAGCAGTAATCCGGGACAGGGCGTCAATGAGCAGTTCTTC

J: TRBJ2-5
V: TRBV3-1/TRBV3-2
size: -
D: -
CDR3: CASSQTFQETQYF
DNA: TGTGCCAGCAGCCAAACATTCCAAGAGACCCAGTACTTC

J: TRBJ2-3
V: TRBV6-4
size: -
D: TRBD2
CDR3: CASSNRALAGGDTDTQYF
DNA: TGTGCCAGCAGCAACCGGGCACTAGCGGGGGGGGACACAGATACGCAGTATTTT

J: TRBJ1-2
V: TRBV5-4
size: few
D: TRBD1
CDR3: CASSFVGSGTGRNYGYTF
DNA: TGTGCCAGCAGCTTTGTCGGATCCGGGACAGGGAGGAACTATGGCTACACCTTC

J: TRBJ2-6
V: TRBV10-3
size: -
D: TRBD1
CDR3: CAISEDRGLVGANVLTF
DNA: TGTGCCATCAGTGAGGACAGGGGGCTAGTGGGGGCCAACGTCCTGACTTTC

J: TRBJ2-7
V: TRBV9
size: -
D: -
CDR3: CASSVSRGPYEQYF
DNA: TGTGCCAGCAGCGTATCCAGGGGCCCCTACGAGCAGTACTTC

J: TRBJ1-4
V: TRBV2
size: -
D: -
CDR3: CASSAGTVNEKLFF
DNA: TGTGCCAGCAGCGCCGGGACTGTTAATGAAAAACTGTTTTTT

J: TRBJ2-6
V: TRBV5-1
size: -
D: -
CDR3: CASRPQGSGANVLTF
DNA: TGCGCCAGCAGACCCCAGGGTTCGGGGGCCAACGTCCTGACTTTC

J: TRBJ2-2
V: TRBV5-1
size: -
D: TRBD2
CDR3: CASSSSGGGSNTGELFF
DNA: TGCGCCAGCAGCTCCTCTGGCGGGGGGTCGAACACCGGGGAGCTGTTTTTT

J: TRBJ2-1
V: TRBV7-2
size: -
D: -
CDR3: CASSFGGVLKEQFF
DNA: TGTGCCAGCAGCTTCGGCGGGGTCCTGAAAGAGCAGTTCTTC

J: TRBJ2-3
V: TRBV7-2
size: -
D: -
CDR3: CASSVTWGPSDTQYF
DNA: TGTGCCAGCAGCGTCACCTGGGGGCCGTCAGATACGCAGTATTTT

J: TRBJ1-5
V: TRBV6-5
size: -
D: -
CDR3: CASSYRPGQPQHF
DNA: TGTGCCAGCAGTTACAGGCCGGGGCAGCCCCAGCATTTT

J: TRBJ1-1
V: TRBV3-1/TRBV3-2
size: few
D: TRBD1
CDR3: CASSRPGTGDTEAFF
DNA: TGTGCCAGCAGTCGTCCCGGGACAGGGGACACTGAAGCTTTCTTT

J: TRBJ2-7
V: TRBV3-1/TRBV3-2
size: -
D: -
CDR3: CASSQDPAGSTSSEQYF
DNA: TGTGCCAGCAGCCAAGATCCGGCGGGGTCCACATCGAGCGAGCAGTACTTC

J: TRBJ1-2
V: TRBV9
size: -
D: -
CDR3: CASSPSLRDGYTF
DNA: TGTGCCAGCAGCCCCTCCTTACGGGATGGCTACACCTTC

J: TRBJ1-1
V: TRBV5-1
size: -
D: TRBD1
CDR3: CASSLEGQGYSGAFF
DNA: TGCGCCAGCAGCTTGGAGGGACAGGGGTATAGCGGAGCTTTCTTT

J: TRBJ1-6
V: TRBV5-4
size: -
D: -
CDR3: CASSLLQGNSPLHF
DNA: TGTGCCAGCAGCTTGTTACAGGGAAATTCACCCCTCCACTTT

J: TRBJ1-2
V: TRBV19
size: -
D: TRBD1
CDR3: CASSFSATVKRDRAVGYTF
DNA: TGTGCCAGTAGTTTCTCGGCCACCGTCAAAAGGGACAGGGCGGTCGGCTACACCTTC

J: TRBJ2-7
V: TRBV19
size: -
D: -
CDR3: CASSISGESYEQYF
DNA: TGTGCCAGTAGTATCTCAGGGGAGTCCTACGAGCAGTACTTC

J: TRBJ2-1
V: TRBV2
size: -
D: -
CDR3: CASTLDNYNEQFF
DNA: TGTGCCAGCACCTTGGACAACTACAATGAGCAGTTCTTC

J: TRBJ1-2
V: TRBV6-5
size: -
D: TRBD1
CDR3: CASKDRVVYGYTF
DNA: TGTGCCAGCAAAGACAGGGTGGTTTATGGCTACACCTTC

J: TRBJ1-2
V: TRBV11-2
size: -
D: -
CDR3: CASSLGQGGYTF
DNA: TGTGCCAGCAGCTTAGGCCAGGGTGGCTACACCTTC

J: TRBJ1-3
V: TRBV25-1
size: few
D: TRBD1
CDR3: CASTERGHRSGNTIYF
DNA: TGTGCCAGCACTGAAAGGGGGCACCGTTCTGGAAACACCATATATTTT

J: TRBJ2-3
V: TRBV28
size: -
D: TRBD1
CDR3: CASSSGPGTGADTQYF
DNA: TGTGCCAGCAGTTCGGGTCCCGGGACAGGGGCAGATACGCAGTATTTT

J: TRBJ2-7
V: TRBV12-3/TRBV12-4
size: -
D: -
CDR3: CASRQGQTYEQYF
DNA: TGTGCCAGCAGGCAGGGACAAACCTACGAGCAGTACTTC

J: TRBJ2-2
V: TRBV29-1
size: -
D: -
CDR3: CSVAGHLTGELFF
DNA: TGCAGCGTTGCGGGACACCTCACCGGGGAGCTGTTTTTT

J: TRBJ1-1
V: TRBV30
size: -
D: TRBD1
CDR3: CAWASTGAAFF
DNA: TGTGCCTGGGCCTCTACAGGGGCAGCTTTCTTT

J: TRBJ2-1
V: TRBV11-2
size: -
D: TRBD1
CDR3: CASSSDRANEQFF
DNA: TGTGCCAGCAGCTCGGACAGGGCAAATGAGCAGTTCTTC

J: TRBJ2-3
V: TRBV28
size: -
D: TRBD2
CDR3: CASSSPRGGLAGGPDTQYF
DNA: TGTGCCAGCAGTTCCCCCCGCGGTGGACTAGCGGGGGGCCCAGATACGCAGTATTTT

J: TRBJ2-5
V: TRBV7-9
size: -
D: -
CDR3: CASSLFWGRQETQYF
DNA: TGTGCCAGCAGCCTATTCTGGGGGAGGCAAGAGACCCAGTACTTC

J: TRBJ2-5
V: TRBV4-1
size: -
D: TRBD2
CDR3: CASSQAPGLAKETQYF
DNA: TGCGCCAGCAGCCAAGCGCCCGGACTAGCGAAAGAGACCCAGTACTTC

J: TRBJ2-1
V: TRBV4-1
size: -
D: -
CDR3: CASSQGQQGNEQFF
DNA: TGCGCCAGCAGCCAAGGACAGCAGGGCAATGAGCAGTTCTTC

J: TRBJ2-3
V: TRBV5-1
size: -
D: -
CDR3: CASSLVPSPAADTQYF
DNA: TGCGCCAGCAGCTTGGTCCCTAGCCCGGCGGCAGATACGCAGTATTTT

J: TRBJ1-2
V: TRBV16
size: -
D: -
CDR3: CASSSQGRYGYTF
DNA: TGTGCCAGCAGCTCACAGGGTCGATATGGCTACACCTTC

J: TRBJ2-2
V: TRBV9
size: once
D: TRBD2
CDR3: CASSVVGGGGTGELFF
DNA: TGTGCCAGCAGCGTAGTAGGCGGGGGTGGCACCGGGGAGCTGTTTTTT

J: TRBJ2-1
V: TRBV28
size: once
D: -
CDR3: CASSSLNRDFDEQFF
DNA: TGTGCCAGCTCCTCCTTAAACAGGGATTTCGATGAGCAGTTCTTC

J: TRBJ1-2
V: TRBV15
size: -
D: -
CDR3: CATSRERNYGYTF
DNA: TGTGCCACCAGCAGGGAGCGGAACTATGGCTACACCTTC

J: TRBJ2-6
V: TRBV25-1
size: -
D: -
CDR3: CASSPTGFAPSGANVLTF
DNA: TGTGCCAGCAGTCCGACAGGCTTCGCCCCCTCTGGGGCCAACGTCCTGACTTTC

J: TRBJ2-5
V: TRBV12-3/TRBV12-4
size: -
D: -
CDR3: CASSPAAGLQYF
DNA: TGTGCCAGCAGTCCAGCCGCGGGGCTTCAGTACTTC